This section outlines one T cell receptor beta chain sequence together with its context. Antigen: not known. CD45RO-CCR7+CD27+CD95- defined naive CD8+ T cells. These data come from a study of CXCR3-negative and CXCR3-positive naive CD8 T cells. The TRB libraries of cDNA were built by UMI-labeled 5' RACE. For each CDR3 protein, TCRdb gives one entry from its re-call of the 5' RACE reads, without DNA. This table lists approximately 8,500 distinct CDR3 sequences. Findings and limits, study-wide: TRBV-TRBJ usage was alike in naive CXCR3-negative and CXCR3-positive cells but differed in memory cells.

The V gene's germline CDR1 is SGHTA and CDR2 FQGTGA. CDR3 length equals 15 residues. The specimen was naive CXCR3- CD8+ T cells from blood. Subset noted: CD45RO-CCR7+CD27+CD95- naive CD8+ T cells lacking CXCR3 (TNR3-). The genes are TRBV7-3 and TRBJ2-3. This clonotype was obtained from a human donor in good health. Some clones in this sample may be carry-over from other donors' samples. The chain's CDR3 is CASSPVLASTDTQYF. Full variable domain (rest looked up from reference TRBV7-3 and TRBJ2-3): GAGVSQTPSNKVTEKGKYVELRCDPISGHTALYWYRQSLGQGPEFLIYFQGTGAADDSGLPNDRFFAVRPEGSVSTLKIQRTERGDSAVYLCASSPVLASTDTQYFGPGTRLTVL.